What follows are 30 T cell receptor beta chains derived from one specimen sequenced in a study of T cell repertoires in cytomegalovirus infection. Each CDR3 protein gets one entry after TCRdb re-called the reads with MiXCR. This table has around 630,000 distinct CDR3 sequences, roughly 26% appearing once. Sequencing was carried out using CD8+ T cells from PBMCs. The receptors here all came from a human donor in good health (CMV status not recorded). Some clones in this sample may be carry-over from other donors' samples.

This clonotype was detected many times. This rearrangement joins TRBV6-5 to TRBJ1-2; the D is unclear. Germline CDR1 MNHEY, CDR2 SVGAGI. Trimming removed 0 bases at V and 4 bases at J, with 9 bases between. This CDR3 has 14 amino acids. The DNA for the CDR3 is TGTGCCAGCAGTTACTCAGGAGCCCTCTATGGCTACACCTTC. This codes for CASSYSGALYGYTF.

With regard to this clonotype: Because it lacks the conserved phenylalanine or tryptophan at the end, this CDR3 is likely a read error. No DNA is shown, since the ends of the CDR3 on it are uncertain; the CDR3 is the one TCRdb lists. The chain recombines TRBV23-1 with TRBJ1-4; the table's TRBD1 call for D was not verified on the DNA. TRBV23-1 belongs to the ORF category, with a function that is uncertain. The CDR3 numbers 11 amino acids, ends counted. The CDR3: CASSQPTGGAY.

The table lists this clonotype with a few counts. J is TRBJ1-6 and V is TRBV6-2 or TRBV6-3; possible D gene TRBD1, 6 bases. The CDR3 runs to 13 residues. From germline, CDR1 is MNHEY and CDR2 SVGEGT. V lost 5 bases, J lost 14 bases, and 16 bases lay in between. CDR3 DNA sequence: TGTGCCAGCAGTCAGGGACACCTAAGGGCCCTCCACTTT. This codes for CASSQGHLRALHF.

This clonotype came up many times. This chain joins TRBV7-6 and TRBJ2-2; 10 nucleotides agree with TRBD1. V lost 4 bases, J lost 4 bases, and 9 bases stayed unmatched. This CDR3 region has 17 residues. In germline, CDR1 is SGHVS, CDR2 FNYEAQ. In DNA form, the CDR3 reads TGTGCCAGCAGCTCACCGAGGGGACAGGGGACCACCGGGGAGCTGTTTTTT. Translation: CASSSPRGQGTTGELFF. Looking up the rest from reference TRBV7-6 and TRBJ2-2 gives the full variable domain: GAGVSQSPRYKVTKRGQDVALRCDPISGHVSLYWYRQALGQGPEFLTYFNYEAQQDKSGLPNDRFSAERPEGSISTLTIQRTEQRDSAMYRCASSSPRGQGTTGELFFGEGSRLTVL.

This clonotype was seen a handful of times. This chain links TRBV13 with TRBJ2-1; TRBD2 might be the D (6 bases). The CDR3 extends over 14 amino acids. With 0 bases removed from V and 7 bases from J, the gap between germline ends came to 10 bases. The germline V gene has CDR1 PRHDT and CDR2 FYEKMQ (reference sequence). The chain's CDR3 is CASSLGPGRNEQFF. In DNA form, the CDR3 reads TGTGCCAGCAGCTTAGGCCCAGGGAGGAATGAGCAGTTCTTC. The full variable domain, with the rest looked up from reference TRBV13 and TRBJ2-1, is AAGVIQSPRHLIKEKRETATLKCYPIPRHDTVYWYQQGPGQDPQFLISFYEKMQSDKGSIPDRFSAQQFSDYHSELNMSSLELGDSALYFCASSLGPGRNEQFFGPGTRLTVL.

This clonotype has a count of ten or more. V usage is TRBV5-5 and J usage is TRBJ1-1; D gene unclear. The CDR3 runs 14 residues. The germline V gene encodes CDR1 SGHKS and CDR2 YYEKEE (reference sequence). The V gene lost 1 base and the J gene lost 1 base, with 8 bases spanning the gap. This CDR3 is CASSLFAANTEAFF. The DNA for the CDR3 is TGTGCCAGCAGCTTGTTTGCGGCGAACACTGAAGCTTTCTTT.

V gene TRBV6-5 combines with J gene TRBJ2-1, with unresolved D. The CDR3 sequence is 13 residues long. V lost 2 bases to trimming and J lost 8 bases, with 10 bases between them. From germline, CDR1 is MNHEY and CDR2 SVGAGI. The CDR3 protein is CASSYSAKDEQFF. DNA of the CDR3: TGTGCCAGCAGTTACAGCGCCAAGGATGAGCAGTTCTTC.

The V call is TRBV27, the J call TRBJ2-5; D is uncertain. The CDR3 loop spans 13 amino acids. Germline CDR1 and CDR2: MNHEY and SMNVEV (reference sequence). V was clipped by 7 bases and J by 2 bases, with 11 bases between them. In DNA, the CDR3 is TGTGCCAGCAACGCTGTGGGACAAGAGACCCAGTACTTC. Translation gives CASNAVGQETQYF.

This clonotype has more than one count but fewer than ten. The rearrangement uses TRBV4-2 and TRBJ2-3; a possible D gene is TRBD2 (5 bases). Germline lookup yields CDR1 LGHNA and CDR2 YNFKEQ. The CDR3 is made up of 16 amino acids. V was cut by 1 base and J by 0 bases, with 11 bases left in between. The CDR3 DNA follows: TGTGCCAGCAGCCAAGCGGAGCGGAGCAGCACAGATACGCAGTATTTT. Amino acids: CASSQAERSSTDTQYF.

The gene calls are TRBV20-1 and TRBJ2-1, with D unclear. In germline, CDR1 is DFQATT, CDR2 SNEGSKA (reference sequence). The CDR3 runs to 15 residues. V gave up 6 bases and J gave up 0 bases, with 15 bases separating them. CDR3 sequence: CSASPDWGSYNEQFF. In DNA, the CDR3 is TGCAGTGCCAGCCCGGATTGGGGCTCCTACAATGAGCAGTTCTTC.

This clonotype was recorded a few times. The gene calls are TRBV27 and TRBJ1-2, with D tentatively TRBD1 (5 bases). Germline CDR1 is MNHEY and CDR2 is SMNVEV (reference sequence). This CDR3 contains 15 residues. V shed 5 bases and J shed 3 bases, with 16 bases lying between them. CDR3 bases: TGTGCCAGCAGTCCCCTTGACAGTACCTACTATGGCTACACCTTC. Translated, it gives CASSPLDSTYYGYTF.

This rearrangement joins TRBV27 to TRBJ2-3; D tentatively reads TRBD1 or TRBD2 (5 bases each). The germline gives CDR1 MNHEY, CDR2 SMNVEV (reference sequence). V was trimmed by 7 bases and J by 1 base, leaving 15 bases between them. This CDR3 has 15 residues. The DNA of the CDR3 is TGTGCCAGCACCCGGGGTGGGGCTGGCACAGATACGCAGTATTTT. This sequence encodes CASTRGGAGTDTQYF.

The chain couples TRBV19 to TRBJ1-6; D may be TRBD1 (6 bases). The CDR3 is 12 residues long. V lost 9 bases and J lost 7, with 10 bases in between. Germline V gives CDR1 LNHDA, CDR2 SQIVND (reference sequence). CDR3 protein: CASQGRNSPLHF. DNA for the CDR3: TGTGCCAGCCAGGGGAGGAATTCACCCCTCCACTTT.

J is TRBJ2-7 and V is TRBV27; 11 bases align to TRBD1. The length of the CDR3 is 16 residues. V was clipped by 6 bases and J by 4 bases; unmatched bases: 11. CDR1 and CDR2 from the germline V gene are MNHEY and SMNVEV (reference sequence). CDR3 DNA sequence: TGTGCCAGCAGCCCCCGGAGGGGACAGGGGGGATACGAGCAGTACTTC. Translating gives CASSPRRGQGGYEQYF.

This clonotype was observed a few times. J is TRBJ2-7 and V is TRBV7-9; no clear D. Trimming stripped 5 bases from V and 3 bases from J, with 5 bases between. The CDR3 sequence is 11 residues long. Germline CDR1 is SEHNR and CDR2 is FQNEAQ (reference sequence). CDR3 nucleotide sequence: TGTGCCAGCAGCCACCACTACGAGCAGTACTTC. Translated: CASSHHYEQYF.

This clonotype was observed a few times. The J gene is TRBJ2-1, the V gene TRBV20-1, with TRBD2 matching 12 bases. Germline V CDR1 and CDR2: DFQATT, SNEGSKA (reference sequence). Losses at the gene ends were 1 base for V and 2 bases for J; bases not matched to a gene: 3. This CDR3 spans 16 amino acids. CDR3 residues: CSARGLAGVTYNEQFF. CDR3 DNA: TGCAGTGCTAGAGGACTAGCGGGGGTTACCTACAATGAGCAGTTCTTC.

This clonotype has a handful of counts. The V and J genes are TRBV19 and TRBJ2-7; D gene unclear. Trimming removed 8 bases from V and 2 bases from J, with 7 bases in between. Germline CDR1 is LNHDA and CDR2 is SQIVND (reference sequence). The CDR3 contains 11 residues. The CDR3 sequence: CASRAAYEQYF. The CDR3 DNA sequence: TGTGCCAGTCGGGCGGCCTACGAGCAGTACTTC.

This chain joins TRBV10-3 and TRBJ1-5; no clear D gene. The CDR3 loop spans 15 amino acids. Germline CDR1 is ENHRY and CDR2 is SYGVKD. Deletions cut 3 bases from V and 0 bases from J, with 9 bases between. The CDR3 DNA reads TGTGCCATCAGTGAAGGCATCGATAGCAATCAGCCCCAGCATTTT. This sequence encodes CAISEGIDSNQPQHF.

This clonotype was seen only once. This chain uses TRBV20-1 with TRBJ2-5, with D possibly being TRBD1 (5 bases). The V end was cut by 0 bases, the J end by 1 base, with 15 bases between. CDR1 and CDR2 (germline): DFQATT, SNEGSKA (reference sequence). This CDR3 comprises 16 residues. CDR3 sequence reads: CSARDRQRPVQETQYF. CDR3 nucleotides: TGCAGTGCTAGAGATCGACAGAGACCCGTCCAAGAGACCCAGTACTTC.

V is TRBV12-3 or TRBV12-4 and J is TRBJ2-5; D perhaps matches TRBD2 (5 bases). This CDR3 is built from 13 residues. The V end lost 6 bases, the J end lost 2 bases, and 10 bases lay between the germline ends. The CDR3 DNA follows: TGTGCCAGCAGCGAGGGTGGACAAGAGACCCAGTACTTC. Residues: CASSEGGQETQYF.

The CDR3 DNA reads as TGTGCCAGCAGTTTGAGAGACAGGGGGAAAGAGACCCAGTACTTC. This gives the protein CASSLRDRGKETQYF. The chain recombines TRBV28 with TRBJ2-5; 9 positions match TRBD1. The CDR3 extends over 15 amino acids. Germline lookup yields CDR1 MDHEN and CDR2 SYDVKM. With 3 bases clipped from V and 3 bases from J, the junction kept 5 bases outside the gene matches.

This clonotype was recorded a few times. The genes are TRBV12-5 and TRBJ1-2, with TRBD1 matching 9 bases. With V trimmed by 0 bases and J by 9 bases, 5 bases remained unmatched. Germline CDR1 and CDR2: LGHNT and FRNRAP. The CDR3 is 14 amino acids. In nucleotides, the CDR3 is TGTGCTAGTGGTTTGGTAGCGACAGGGGGGAGCTACACCTTC. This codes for CASGLVATGGSYTF. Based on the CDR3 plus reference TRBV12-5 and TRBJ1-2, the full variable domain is DARVTQTPRHKVTEMGQEVTMRCQPILGHNTVFWYRQTMMQGLELLAYFRNRAPLDDSGMPKDRFSAEMPDATLATLKIQPSEPRDSAVYFCASGLVATGGSYTFGSGTRLTVV.

The DNA of the CDR3 is TGTGCCAGCAGCTCTCCGGGACAGGGGCACTACAATGAGCAGTTCTTC. Its translation: CASSSPGQGHYNEQFF. The chain carries TRBV11-2 and TRBJ2-1, with 10 bases that match TRBD1. Germline V gene data show CDR1 as SGHAT and CDR2 as FQNNGV. The length of the CDR3 is 16 residues. With 4 bases clipped from V and 3 bases from J, the junction kept 6 bases outside the gene matches.

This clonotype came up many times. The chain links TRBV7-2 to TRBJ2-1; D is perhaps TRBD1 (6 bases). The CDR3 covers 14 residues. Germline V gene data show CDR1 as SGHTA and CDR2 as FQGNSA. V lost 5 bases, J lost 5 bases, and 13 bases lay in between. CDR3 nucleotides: TGTGCCAGCAGCCTCCTGGGGGCCGACAATGAGCAGTTCTTC. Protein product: CASSLLGADNEQFF.

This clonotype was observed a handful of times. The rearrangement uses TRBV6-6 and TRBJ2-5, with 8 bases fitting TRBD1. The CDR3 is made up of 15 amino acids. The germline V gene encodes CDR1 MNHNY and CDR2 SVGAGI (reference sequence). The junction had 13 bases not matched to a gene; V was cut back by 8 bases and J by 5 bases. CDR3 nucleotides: TGTGCCAGCGATAACAGGGGGATAAGGTCGGAGACCCAGTACTTC. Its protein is CASDNRGIRSETQYF.

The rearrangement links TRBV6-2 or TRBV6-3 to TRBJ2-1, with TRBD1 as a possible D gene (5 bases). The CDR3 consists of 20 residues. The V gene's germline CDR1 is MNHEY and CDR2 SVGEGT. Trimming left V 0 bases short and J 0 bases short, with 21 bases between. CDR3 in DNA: TGTGCCAGCAGTTACTCGAGTAATGTGGCAGGGCCTAGCTCCTACAATGAGCAGTTCTTC. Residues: CASSYSSNVAGPSSYNEQFF.

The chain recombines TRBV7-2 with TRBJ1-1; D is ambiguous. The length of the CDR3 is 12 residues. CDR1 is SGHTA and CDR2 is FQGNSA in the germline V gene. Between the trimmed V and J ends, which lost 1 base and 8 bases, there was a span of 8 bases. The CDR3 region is CASSLGRVEAFF. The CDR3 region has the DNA TGTGCCAGCAGCTTAGGGAGGGTGGAAGCTTTCTTT. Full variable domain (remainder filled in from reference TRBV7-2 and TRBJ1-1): GAGVSQSPSNKVTEKGKDVELRCDPISGHTALYWYRQSLGQGLEFLIYFQGNSAPDKSGLPSDRFSAERTGGSVSTLTIQRTQQEDSAVYLCASSLGRVEAFFGQGTRLTVV.

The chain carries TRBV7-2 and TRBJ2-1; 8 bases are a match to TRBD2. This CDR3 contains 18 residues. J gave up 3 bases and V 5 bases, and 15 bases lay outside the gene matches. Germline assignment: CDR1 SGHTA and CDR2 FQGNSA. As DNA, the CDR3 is TGTGCCAGCAGCCCCGCAAGAGCGGGGGACCCATACTACAATGAGCAGTTCTTC. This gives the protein CASSPARAGDPYYNEQFF. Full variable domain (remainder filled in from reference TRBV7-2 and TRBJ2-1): GAGVSQSPSNKVTEKGKDVELRCDPISGHTALYWYRQSLGQGLEFLIYFQGNSAPDKSGLPSDRFSAERTGGSVSTLTIQRTQQEDSAVYLCASSPARAGDPYYNEQFFGPGTRLTVL.

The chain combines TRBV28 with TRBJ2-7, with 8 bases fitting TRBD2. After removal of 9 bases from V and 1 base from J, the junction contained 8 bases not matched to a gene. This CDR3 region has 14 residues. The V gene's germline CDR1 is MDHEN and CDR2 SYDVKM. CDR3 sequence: CASCGSGESYEQYV. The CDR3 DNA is TGTGCCAGTTGTGGTAGCGGGGAATCCTACGAGCAGTACGTC.

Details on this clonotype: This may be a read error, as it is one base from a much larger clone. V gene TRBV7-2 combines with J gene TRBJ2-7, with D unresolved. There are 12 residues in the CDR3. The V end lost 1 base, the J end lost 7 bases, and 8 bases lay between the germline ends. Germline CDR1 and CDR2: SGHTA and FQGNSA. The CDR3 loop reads CASSLDPREQYF. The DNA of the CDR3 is TGTGCCAGCAGCTTAGATCCGAGGGAGCAGTACTTC.